This T cell receptor (beta chain) was recorded in a study of a mutant IDH1 vaccine in newly diagnosed glioma. For the study at large: Earlier therapy was either radiotherapy, temozolomide, or both, and most got both.

Germline V gene sequence: CDR1 SGHDN, CDR2 FVKESK. This CDR3 has 15 residues. V shed 5 bases and J 2 bases; nucleotides not matched to a gene: 4. Assay: immunoSEQ multiplex PCR; the TCRdb copy retains only in-frame clones and omits some. The sample holds approximately 58,000 clones, roughly four fifths seen once. Indicated time point: week 47, end of study. It was 300 ug of mutant IDH1 20-mer peptide that made up each vaccine dose, given with topical imiquimod. Each tumor in the donors was a new WHO grade 3 or 4 astrocytoma, IDH1-mutant and ATRX-lost. About this clone itself: The antigen is not known.

This specimen was PBMCs, taken from a glioma patient whose treatment included an IDH1 peptide vaccine. This sequence was found in a man between 25 and 39 years old with glioma. The chain uses TRBV14 and TRBJ2-5; 11 bases are a match to TRBD1. CDR3: CASSGGTGGQETQYF. The CDR3, as DNA: TGTGCCAGCAGCGGCGGGACAGGGGGACAAGAGACCCAGTACTTC.